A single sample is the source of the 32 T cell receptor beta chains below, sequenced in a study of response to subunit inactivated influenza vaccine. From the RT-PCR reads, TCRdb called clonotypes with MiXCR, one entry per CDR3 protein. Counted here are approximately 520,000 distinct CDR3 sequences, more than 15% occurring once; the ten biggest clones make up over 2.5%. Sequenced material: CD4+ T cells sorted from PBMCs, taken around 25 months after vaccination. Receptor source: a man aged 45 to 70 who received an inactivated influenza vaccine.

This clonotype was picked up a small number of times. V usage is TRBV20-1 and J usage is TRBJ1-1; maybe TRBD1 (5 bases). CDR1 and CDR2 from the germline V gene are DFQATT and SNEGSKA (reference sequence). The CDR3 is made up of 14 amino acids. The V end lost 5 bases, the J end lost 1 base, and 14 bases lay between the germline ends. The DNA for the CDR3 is TGCAGTGCTCCTTCAGGGCGAGCGAACACTGAAGCTTTCTTT. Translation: CSAPSGRANTEAFF.

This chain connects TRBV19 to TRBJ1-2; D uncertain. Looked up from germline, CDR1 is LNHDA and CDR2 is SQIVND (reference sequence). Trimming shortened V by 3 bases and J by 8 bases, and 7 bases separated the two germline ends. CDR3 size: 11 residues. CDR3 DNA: TGTGCCAGTAGTATTCGGCAAGGCTACACCTTC. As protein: CASSIRQGYTF.

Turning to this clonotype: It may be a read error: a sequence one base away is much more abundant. For the CDR3, the DNA is TGCGCCAGCAGCGCCGATGGCGACGAGCAGTACTTC. The encoded protein is CASSADGDEQYF. The chain joins TRBV5-1 to TRBJ2-7; D not certain. The V and J ends lost 4 bases and 5 bases respectively, with 10 bases between them. The CDR3 has 12 amino acids. CDR1 SGHRS and CDR2 YFSETQ come from the germline V gene. Filled out from reference TRBV5-1 and TRBJ2-7, the complete variable domain reads KAGVTQTPRYLIKTRGQQVTLSCSPISGHRSVSWYQQTPGQGLQFLFEYFSETQRNKGNFPGRFSGRQFSNSRSEMNVSTLELGDSALYLCASSADGDEQYFGPGTRLTVT.

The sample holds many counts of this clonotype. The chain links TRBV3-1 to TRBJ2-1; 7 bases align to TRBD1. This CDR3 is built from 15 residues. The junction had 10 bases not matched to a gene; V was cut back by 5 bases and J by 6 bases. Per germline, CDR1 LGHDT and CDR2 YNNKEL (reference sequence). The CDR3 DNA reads TGTGCCAGCAGCTTCCCTCGTCCAGGGGGCAATGAGCAGTTCTTC. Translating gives CASSFPRPGGNEQFF.

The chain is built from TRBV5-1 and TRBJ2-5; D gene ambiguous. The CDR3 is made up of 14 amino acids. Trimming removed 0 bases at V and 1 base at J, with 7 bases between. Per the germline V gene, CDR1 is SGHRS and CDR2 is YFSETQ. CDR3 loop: CASSLVMIQETQYF. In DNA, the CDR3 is TGCGCCAGCAGCTTGGTAATGATCCAAGAGACCCAGTACTTC.

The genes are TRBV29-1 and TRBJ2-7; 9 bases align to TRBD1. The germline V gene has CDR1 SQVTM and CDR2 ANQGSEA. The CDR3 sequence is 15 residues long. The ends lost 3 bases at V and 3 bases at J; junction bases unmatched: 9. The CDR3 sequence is CSVDAWETGGYEQYF. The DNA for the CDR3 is TGCAGCGTTGATGCGTGGGAGACAGGGGGCTACGAGCAGTACTTC.

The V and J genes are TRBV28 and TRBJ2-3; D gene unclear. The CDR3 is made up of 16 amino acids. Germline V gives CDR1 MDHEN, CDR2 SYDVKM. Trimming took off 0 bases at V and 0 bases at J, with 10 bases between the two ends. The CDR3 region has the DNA TGTGCCAGCAGTTTATGGGTGACGGATAGCACAGATACGCAGTATTTT. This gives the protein CASSLWVTDSTDTQYF.

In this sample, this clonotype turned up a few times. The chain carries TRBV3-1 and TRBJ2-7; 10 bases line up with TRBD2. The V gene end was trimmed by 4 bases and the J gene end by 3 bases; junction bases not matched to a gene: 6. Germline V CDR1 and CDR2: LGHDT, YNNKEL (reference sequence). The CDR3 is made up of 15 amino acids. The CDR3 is CASSRFASGGYEQYF. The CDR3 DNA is TGTGCCAGCAGCCGTTTTGCTAGCGGGGGCTACGAGCAGTACTTC.

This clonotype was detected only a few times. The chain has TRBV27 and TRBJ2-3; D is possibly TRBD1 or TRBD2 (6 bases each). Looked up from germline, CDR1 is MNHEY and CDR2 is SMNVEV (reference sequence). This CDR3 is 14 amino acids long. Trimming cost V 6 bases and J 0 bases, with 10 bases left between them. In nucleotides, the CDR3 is TGTGCCAGCAGGGAGGGGGGAAGCACAGATACGCAGTATTTT. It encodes CASREGGSTDTQYF.

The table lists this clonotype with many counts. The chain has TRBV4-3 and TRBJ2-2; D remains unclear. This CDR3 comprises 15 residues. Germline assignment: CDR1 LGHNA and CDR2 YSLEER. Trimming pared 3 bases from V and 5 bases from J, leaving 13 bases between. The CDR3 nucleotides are TGCGCCAGCAGCCAGGACGTGGGGTCTACCGGGGAGCTGTTTTTT. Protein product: CASSQDVGSTGELFF.

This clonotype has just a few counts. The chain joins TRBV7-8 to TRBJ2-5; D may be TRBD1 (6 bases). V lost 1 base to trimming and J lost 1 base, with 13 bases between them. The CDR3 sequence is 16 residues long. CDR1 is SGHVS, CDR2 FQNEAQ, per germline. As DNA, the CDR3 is TGTGCCAGCAGCTTAGGATATACAGGGAGCCAAGAGACCCAGTACTTC. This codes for CASSLGYTGSQETQYF.

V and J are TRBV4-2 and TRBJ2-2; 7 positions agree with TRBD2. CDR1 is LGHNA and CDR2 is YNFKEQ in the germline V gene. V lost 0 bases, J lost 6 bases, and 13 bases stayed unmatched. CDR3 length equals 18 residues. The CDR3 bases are TGTGCCAGCAGCCAAGAGAACTTGGCGACTAGCAATGCCGGGGAGCTGTTTTTT. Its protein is CASSQENLATSNAGELFF.

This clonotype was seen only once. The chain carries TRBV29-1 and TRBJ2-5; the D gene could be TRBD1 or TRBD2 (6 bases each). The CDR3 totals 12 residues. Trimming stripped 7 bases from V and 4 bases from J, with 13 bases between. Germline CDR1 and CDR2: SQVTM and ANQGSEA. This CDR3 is CSAGGHRETQYF. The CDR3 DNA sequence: TGCAGCGCCGGGGGACACAGAGAGACCCAGTACTTC.

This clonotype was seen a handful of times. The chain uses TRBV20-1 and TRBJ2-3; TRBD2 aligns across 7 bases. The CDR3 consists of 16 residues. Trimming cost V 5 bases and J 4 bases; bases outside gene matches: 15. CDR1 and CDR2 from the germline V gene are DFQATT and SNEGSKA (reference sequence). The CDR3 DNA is TGCAGTGCTCGGGGACCAGCGGGACTTCACGCAGATACGCAGTATTTT. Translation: CSARGPAGLHADTQYF.

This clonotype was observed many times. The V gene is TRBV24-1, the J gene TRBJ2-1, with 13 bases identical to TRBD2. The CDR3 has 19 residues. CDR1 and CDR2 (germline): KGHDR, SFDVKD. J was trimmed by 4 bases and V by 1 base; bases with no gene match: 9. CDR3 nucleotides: TGTGCCACCAGTGATTTTAGATCCGGGACTAGCGGGACTTACAATGAGCAGTTCTTC. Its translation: CATSDFRSGTSGTYNEQFF.

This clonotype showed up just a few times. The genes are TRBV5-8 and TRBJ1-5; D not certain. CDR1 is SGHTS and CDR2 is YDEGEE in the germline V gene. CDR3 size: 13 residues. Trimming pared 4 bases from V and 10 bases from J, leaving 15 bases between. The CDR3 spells CASSPRGAQPQHF. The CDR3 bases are TGTGCCAGCAGCCCACGGGGTGCTCAACCCCAGCATTTT.

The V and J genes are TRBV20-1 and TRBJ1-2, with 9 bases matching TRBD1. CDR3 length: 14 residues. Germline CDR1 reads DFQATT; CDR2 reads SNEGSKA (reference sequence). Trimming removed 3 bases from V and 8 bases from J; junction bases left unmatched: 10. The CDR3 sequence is CSASRLTGGEGYTF. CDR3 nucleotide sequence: TGCAGTGCTAGTCGCCTTACAGGGGGCGAGGGCTACACCTTC.

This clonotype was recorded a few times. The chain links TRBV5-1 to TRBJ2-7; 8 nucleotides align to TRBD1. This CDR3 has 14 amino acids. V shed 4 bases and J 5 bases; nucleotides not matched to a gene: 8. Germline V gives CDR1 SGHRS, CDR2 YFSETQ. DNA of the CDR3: TGCGCCAGCAGCCCAGGGGGCGCCGTGGACGAGCAGTACTTC. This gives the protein CASSPGGAVDEQYF.

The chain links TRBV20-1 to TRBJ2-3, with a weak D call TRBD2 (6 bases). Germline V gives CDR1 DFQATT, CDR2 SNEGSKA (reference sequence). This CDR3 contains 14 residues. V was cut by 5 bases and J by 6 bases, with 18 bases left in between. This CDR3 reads CSAEKTSFTDTQYF. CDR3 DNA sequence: TGCAGTGCTGAAAAGACTAGTTTCACCGATACGCAGTATTTT.

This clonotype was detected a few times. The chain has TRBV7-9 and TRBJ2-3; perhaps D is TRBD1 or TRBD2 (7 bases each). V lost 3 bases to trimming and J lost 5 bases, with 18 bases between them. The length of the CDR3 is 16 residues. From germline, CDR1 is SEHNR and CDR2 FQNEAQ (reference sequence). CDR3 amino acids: CASSFPLSGGVDTQYF. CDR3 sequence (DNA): TGTGCCAGCAGCTTCCCTCTCTCAGGGGGGGTAGATACGCAGTATTTT. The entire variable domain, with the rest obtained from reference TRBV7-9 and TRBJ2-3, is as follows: DTGVSQNPRHKITKRGQNVTFRCDPISEHNRLYWYRQTLGQGPEFLTYFQNEAQLEKSRLLSDRFSAERPKGSFSTLEIQRTEQGDSAMYLCASSFPLSGGVDTQYFGPGTRLTVL.

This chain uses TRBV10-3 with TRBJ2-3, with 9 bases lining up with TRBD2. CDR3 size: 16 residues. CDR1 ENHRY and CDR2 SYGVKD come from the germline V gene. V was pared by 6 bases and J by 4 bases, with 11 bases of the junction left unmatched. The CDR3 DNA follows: TGTGCCATCAGCGACCCCGGCGGGAGGGTTGCAGATACGCAGTATTTT. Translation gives CAISDPGGRVADTQYF.

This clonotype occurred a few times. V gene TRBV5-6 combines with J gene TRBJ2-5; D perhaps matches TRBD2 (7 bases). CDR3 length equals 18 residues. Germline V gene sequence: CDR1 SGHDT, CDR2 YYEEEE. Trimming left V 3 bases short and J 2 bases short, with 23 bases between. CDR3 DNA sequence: TGTGCCAGCAGCTACGGCGGGGGCTTTACAGGGCTACAAGAGACCCAGTACTTC. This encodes CASSYGGGFTGLQETQYF.

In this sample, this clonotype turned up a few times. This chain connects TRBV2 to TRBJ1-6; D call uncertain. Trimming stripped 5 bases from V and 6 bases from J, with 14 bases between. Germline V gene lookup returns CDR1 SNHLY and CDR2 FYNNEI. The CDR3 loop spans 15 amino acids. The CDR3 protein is CASSKDGSRNSPLHF. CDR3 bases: TGTGCCAGCAGTAAGGACGGGTCTCGTAATTCACCCCTCCACTTT.

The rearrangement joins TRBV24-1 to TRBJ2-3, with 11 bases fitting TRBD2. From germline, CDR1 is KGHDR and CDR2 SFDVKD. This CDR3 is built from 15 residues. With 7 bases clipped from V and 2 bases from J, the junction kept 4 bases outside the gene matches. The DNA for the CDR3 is TGTGCCACCAGACCGACTAGCGGGGTCACAGATACGCAGTATTTT. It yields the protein CATRPTSGVTDTQYF.

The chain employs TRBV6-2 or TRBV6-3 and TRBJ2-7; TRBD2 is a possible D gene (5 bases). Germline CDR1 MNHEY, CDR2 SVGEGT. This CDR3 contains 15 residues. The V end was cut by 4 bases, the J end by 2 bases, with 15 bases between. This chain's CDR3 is CASSSPFSRAYEQYF. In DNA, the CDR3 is TGTGCCAGCAGTTCCCCGTTCTCGCGGGCCTACGAGCAGTACTTC.

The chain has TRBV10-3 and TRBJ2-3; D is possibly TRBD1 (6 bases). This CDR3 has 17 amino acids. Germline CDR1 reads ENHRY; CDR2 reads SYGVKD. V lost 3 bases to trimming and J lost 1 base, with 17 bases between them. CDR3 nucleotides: TGTGCCATCAGTGATAAATTTGGCCCAGGGGGCACAGATACGCAGTATTTT. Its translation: CAISDKFGPGGTDTQYF.

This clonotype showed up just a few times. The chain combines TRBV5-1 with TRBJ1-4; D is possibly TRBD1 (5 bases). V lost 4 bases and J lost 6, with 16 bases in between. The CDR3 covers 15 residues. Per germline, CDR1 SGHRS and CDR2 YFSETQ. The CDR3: CASSIGTTLDEKLFF. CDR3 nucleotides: TGCGCCAGCAGCATAGGGACCACCTTGGATGAAAAACTGTTTTTT.

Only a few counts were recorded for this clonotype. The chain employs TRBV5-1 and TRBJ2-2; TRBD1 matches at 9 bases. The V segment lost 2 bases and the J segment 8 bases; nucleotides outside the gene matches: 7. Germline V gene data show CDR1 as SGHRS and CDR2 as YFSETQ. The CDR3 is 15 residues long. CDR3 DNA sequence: TGCGCCAGCAGCTTCTCCCGGGACAGGGCAGGGGAGCTGTTTTTT. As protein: CASSFSRDRAGELFF.

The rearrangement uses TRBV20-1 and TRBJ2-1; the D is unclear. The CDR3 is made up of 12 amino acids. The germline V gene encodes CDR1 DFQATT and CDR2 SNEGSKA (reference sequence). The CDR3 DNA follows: TGCAGCGTGGTGGATCAATACAATGAGCAGTTCTTC. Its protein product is CSVVDQYNEQFF.

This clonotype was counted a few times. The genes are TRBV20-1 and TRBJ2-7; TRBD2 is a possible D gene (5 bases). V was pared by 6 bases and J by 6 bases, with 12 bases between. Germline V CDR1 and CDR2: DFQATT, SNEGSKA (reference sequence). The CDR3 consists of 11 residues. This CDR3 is CSASLAREQYF. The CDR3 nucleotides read TGCAGTGCCAGCCTAGCTCGCGAGCAGTACTTC.

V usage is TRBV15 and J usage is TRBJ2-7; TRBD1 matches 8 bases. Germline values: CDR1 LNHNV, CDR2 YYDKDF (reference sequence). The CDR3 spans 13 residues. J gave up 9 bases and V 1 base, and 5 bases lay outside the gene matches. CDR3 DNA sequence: TGTGCCACCAGCAGAGCACCCGGGACAGGGCAGTACTTC. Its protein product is CATSRAPGTGQYF.

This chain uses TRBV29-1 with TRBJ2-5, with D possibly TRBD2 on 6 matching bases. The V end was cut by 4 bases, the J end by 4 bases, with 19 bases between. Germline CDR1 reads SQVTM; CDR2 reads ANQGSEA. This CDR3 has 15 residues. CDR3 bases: TGCAGCGTTGGAGGAGTCTTCGGGCGGGGAGAGACCCAGTACTTC. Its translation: CSVGGVFGRGETQYF.